These 8 T cell receptor beta chains share one sample of origin, sequenced in a study of T cells expressing NK-cell markers. With the 5' RACE reads reprocessed, TCRdb shows one record per CDR3 protein and no DNA. This table holds about 260,000 distinct CDR3 sequences. The sequencing sample was made of blood T cells: a sorted CD56 or NKG2C T cell subset, CD4+ or CD8+ T cells, or bulk PBMC T cells (not recorded which). The receptors shown here come from a man younger than 35 in good health.

This sequence joins TRBV10-3 and TRBJ1-2. CDR1 ENHRY and CDR2 SYGVKD come from the germline V gene. CDR3 length equals 12 residues. This chain's CDR3 is CAIAGTAYGYTF.

The V call is TRBV28, the J call TRBJ1-6; TCRdb designates TRBD1, a call that cannot be tested without DNA. Germline values: CDR1 MDHEN, CDR2 SYDVKM. The CDR3 spans 15 residues. CDR3 in amino acids: CATRGAEGNNSPLHF.

The V call is TRBV10-3, the J call TRBJ2-1; the D call of TRBD2 rests on TCRdb alone, since no DNA is present to check it. The V gene's germline CDR1 is ENHRY and CDR2 SYGVKD. The CDR3 extends over 15 amino acids. The chain's CDR3 is CAISGGSGRSDEQFF.

The rearrangement joins TRBV20-1 to TRBJ1-1. The CDR3 runs 14 residues. The V gene's germline CDR1 is DFQATT and CDR2 SNEGSKA (reference sequence). Here the CDR3 reads CSARDLARNTEAFF.

The chain has TRBV4-2 and TRBJ1-1. CDR3 length: 13 residues. Germline V gene lookup returns CDR1 LGHNA and CDR2 YNFKEQ. The CDR3 sequence: CASSQVLDTEAFF.

V usage is TRBV6-5 and J usage is TRBJ2-7; the D gene TCRdb calls, TRBD1, cannot be checked with no DNA. This CDR3 contains 17 residues. Per germline, CDR1 MNHEY and CDR2 SVGAGI. The CDR3 protein is CASSSPRGAGNLHEQYF.

This chain joins TRBV20-1 and TRBJ2-5. Germline V gene data show CDR1 as DFQATT and CDR2 as SNEGSKA (reference sequence). The CDR3 length is 17 residues. The CDR3 spells CSARDLKGVVNQETQYF.

The chain combines TRBV4-2 with TRBJ1-1. CDR3 size: 13 residues. Germline-derived CDR1 and CDR2 are LGHNA and YNFKEQ. This CDR3 reads CASSQALHTEAFF.